This T cell receptor beta chain was documented in a study of Ad26.COV2.S vaccination and SARS-CoV-2 variants. Only in-frame clones appear in the TCRdb table, and some are missing; sequencing was by immunoSEQ multiplex PCR. The sample has hundreds of thousands of clones, around 92% seen once. Trimming cost V 3 bases and J 7 bases, with 13 bases left between them. Germline CDR1 is SGDLS and CDR2 is YYNGEE. This CDR3 region has 13 residues. This clone has just one count. Its cognate antigen is unknown. Whole-study findings and limits: Breadth and depth estimates from TCRs may understate total T cell responses.

The origin of this receptor is a human donor who had recovered from COVID-19. The V gene is TRBV9, the J gene TRBJ1-2; tentatively, D is TRBD1 (5 bases). The source was peripheral blood, collected after recovery from COVID-19. The CDR3 reads CASSDGGASGYTF. The CDR3 nucleotides read TGTGCCAGCAGCGACGGAGGGGCTTCTGGCTACACCTTC.